The T cell receptor (beta chain) described here comes from a study of T-cell memory formation after mild COVID-19. Turning to the study itself: Clusters were largely donor specific. Study outcomes and limitations: There was no confirmation that second-wave clones peaking on day 37 were SARS-CoV-2 specific. Contracting CD4+ clones sat mainly in CM and EM; CD8+ in EMRA. Within pre-infection memory, some responding clones were found, suggesting cross-reactive memory joined.

The sample holds a few counts of this clonotype. Its target is unknown. One entry per CDR3 protein, called by TCRdb with MiXCR from the 5' RACE reads. The repertoire holds 400,000 or so distinct CDR3 sequences, with approximately 20% as singletons. This CDR3 spans 11 amino acids. Germline CDR1 KGHSH, CDR2 LQKENI. V gave up 8 bases and J gave up 7 bases, with 11 bases separating them. Sequencing was performed on PBMCs or a T cell subset sorted from them (not recorded which). The TCR was taken from an adult woman who had mild COVID-19 (a few samples of this study predate the infection). Cell type and time point are not known. This rearrangement joins TRBV18 to TRBJ1-2; no clear D gene. CDR3 in amino acids: CASTRESGYTF. In nucleotides, the CDR3 is TGTGCCAGCACCCGGGAGTCTGGCTACACCTTC. The entire variable domain, with the rest obtained from reference TRBV18 and TRBJ1-2, is as follows: NAGVMQNPRHLVRRRGQEARLRCSPMKGHSHVYWYRQLPEEGLKFMVYLQKENIIDESGMPKERFSAEFPKEGPSILRIQQVVRGDSAAYFCASTRESGYTFGSGTRLTVV.